Following are 31 T cell receptor beta chains from one sample sequenced in a study of human T cells and chemical hapten exposure. TCRdb reprocessed the RACE reads with MiXCR, giving one entry per CDR3 protein. The sample consists of roughly 120,000 distinct CDR3 sequences, roughly 13% of them appearing once. Time point in this sample: patch test 1, 2 weeks after DPC sensitization. Treatment given: therapeutic diphenylcyclopropenone sensitization with weekly scalp DPC. The sequences come from whole blood, collected in connection with sensitization to the hapten diphenylcyclopropenone (DPC). The receptors come from a man aged 18 to 30 with alopecia areata. Some clones in this sample may be carry-over from other donors' samples.

This clonotype was detected only a few times. The V and J genes are TRBV29-1 and TRBJ2-1; D ambiguous. The CDR3 loop spans 16 amino acids. In germline, CDR1 is SQVTM, CDR2 ANQGSEA. The V gene lost 6 bases and the J gene lost 3 bases, with 21 bases spanning the gap. The CDR3 sequence is CSVLTGHQIRYNEQFF. The DNA of the CDR3 is TGCAGCGTCCTGACGGGCCACCAAATTCGCTACAATGAGCAGTTCTTC.

This clonotype was observed a handful of times. The chain carries TRBV2 and TRBJ2-5, with 9 positions matching TRBD1. Germline V lookup: CDR1 SNHLY, CDR2 FYNNEI. This CDR3 is 16 amino acids long. The V segment lost 6 bases and the J segment 5 bases; nucleotides outside the gene matches: 13. CDR3 sequence reads: CASSQLHRDRDETQYF. The CDR3 DNA sequence: TGTGCCAGCAGCCAACTACACCGGGACAGGGACGAGACCCAGTACTTC.

The CDR3 is CASSLQTATQYF. The CDR3, as DNA: TGTGCCAGCAGCCTTCAGACTGCCACGCAGTATTTT. The chain recombines TRBV5-8 with TRBJ2-3; no definite D call. V lost 4 bases to trimming and J lost 9 bases, with 12 bases between them. Germline CDR1 is SGHTS and CDR2 is YDEGEE. The CDR3 covers 12 residues.

The chain combines TRBV3-1 with TRBJ2-7, with 14 bases aligning to TRBD2. This CDR3 region has 17 residues. The J segment lost 13 bases and the V segment lost 2 bases, leaving 16 bases of the junction unmatched. The germline V gene has CDR1 LGHDT and CDR2 YNNKEL (reference sequence). CDR3 DNA sequence: TGTGCCAGCAGCCAACTTCCGGGACTAGCGGGGGTCGGAATTTCCTACTTC. Protein: CASSQLPGLAGVGISYF.

V and J are TRBV7-9 and TRBJ1-4; weak D call: TRBD1 (5 bases). This CDR3 spans 13 amino acids. Germline CDR1 and CDR2: SEHNR and FQNEAQ (reference sequence). V shed 3 bases and J shed 7 bases, with 9 bases lying between them. In DNA form, the CDR3 reads TGTGCCAGCAGCTTTGGGGACGGTGAAAAACTGTTTTTT. Translating it yields CASSFGDGEKLFF.

The chain has TRBV2 and TRBJ1-1, with a possible D match to TRBD1 (5 bases). The CDR3 has 16 amino acids. The V gene's germline CDR1 is SNHLY and CDR2 FYNNEI. Trimming shortened V by 2 bases and J by 6 bases, and 19 bases separated the two germline ends. This chain's CDR3 is CASSEYRVVGEPEAFF. Here the CDR3 DNA reads TGTGCCAGCAGTGAATATAGGGTCGTAGGGGAACCTGAAGCTTTCTTT.

The chain uses TRBV27 and TRBJ2-7, with a possible D match to TRBD2 (5 bases). Germline V CDR1 and CDR2: MNHEY, SMNVEV (reference sequence). V was clipped by 5 bases and J by 6 bases, with 17 bases between them. The CDR3 length is 14 residues. As DNA, the CDR3 is TGTGCCAGCAGTCCCCTCGGCACAGCGGCCGAGCAGTACTTC. Amino acid sequence: CASSPLGTAAEQYF.

This chain links TRBV7-3 with TRBJ1-6; no definite D call. From germline, CDR1 is SGHTA and CDR2 FQGTGA. The CDR3 sequence is 16 residues long. The ends were cut back, 2 bases at V and 0 bases at J, with 8 bases in the middle. The CDR3 DNA is TGTGCCAGCAGCTTACAAGGGAACTCCTATAATTCACCCCTCCACTTT. This sequence encodes CASSLQGNSYNSPLHF.

This rearrangement joins TRBV20-1 to TRBJ2-3, with TRBD2 identical over 11 bases. The CDR3 length is 13 residues. J was trimmed by 3 bases and V by 6 bases; bases with no gene match: 2. Germline CDR1 is DFQATT and CDR2 is SNEGSKA (reference sequence). The CDR3 DNA sequence: TGCAGTGCAAGACTAGCGGGGACAGATACGCAGTATTTT. Amino acid sequence: CSARLAGTDTQYF.

This clonotype was found a few times. This chain uses TRBV18 with TRBJ2-3, with a weak D call TRBD2 (7 bases). This CDR3 spans 15 amino acids. V was shortened by 3 bases and J by 7 bases, with 17 bases between the two germline ends. Germline values: CDR1 KGHSH, CDR2 LQKENI. In DNA form, the CDR3 reads TGTGCCAGCTCACCCCGGGACTACCAGGGGAATACGCAGTATTTT. Translation gives CASSPRDYQGNTQYF.

The chain employs TRBV29-1 and TRBJ2-1; D is possibly TRBD2 (7 bases). Germline assignment: CDR1 SQVTM and CDR2 ANQGSEA. This CDR3 region has 14 residues. V was cut by 5 bases and J by 6 bases, with 17 bases left in between. The DNA for the CDR3 is TGCAGCGTTCGGGGGGCAGGGAGACGCAATGAGCAGTTCTTC. Protein: CSVRGAGRRNEQFF.

This clonotype showed up just a few times. The J gene is TRBJ1-4, the V gene TRBV28; 8 bases agree with TRBD1. CDR3 length: 15 residues. Germline assignment: CDR1 MDHEN and CDR2 SYDVKM. With V trimmed by 3 bases and J by 5 bases, 5 bases remained unmatched. DNA of the CDR3: TGTGCCAGCAGTTTGGAGACAGGGGCGAATGAAAAACTGTTTTTT. As protein: CASSLETGANEKLFF.

This chain links TRBV7-9 with TRBJ1-3; the D gene is possibly TRBD1 (6 bases). This CDR3 contains 15 residues. Germline-derived CDR1 and CDR2 are SEHNR and FQNEAQ (reference sequence). Trimming stripped 5 bases from V and 2 bases from J, with 13 bases between. CDR3 sequence: CASSPAGVTGNTIYF. The CDR3 region has the DNA TGTGCCAGCAGCCCAGCAGGGGTAACTGGAAACACCATATATTTT.

Only a few counts were recorded for this clonotype. The rearrangement joins TRBV9 to TRBJ1-4, with 9 bases identical to TRBD1. The trim removed 4 bases at V and 9 bases at J, leaving 10 bases unmatched. Germline CDR1 is SGDLS and CDR2 is YYNGEE. The CDR3 consists of 15 residues. CDR3 in DNA: TGTGCCAGCAGCCCCCGAGGACAGGGGAATAAAAAACTGTTTTTT. It is translated as CASSPRGQGNKKLFF.

This clonotype was seen more than once but under ten times. The V call is TRBV20-1, the J call TRBJ2-1, with D perhaps given as TRBD1 or TRBD2 (5 bases each). V dropped 1 base and J dropped 2 bases, with 18 bases sitting between them. Germline CDR1 DFQATT, CDR2 SNEGSKA (reference sequence). The CDR3 is 17 residues long. This CDR3 reads CSARAGLTRGAYNEQFF. The CDR3 DNA sequence: TGCAGTGCTAGAGCGGGGTTAACAAGAGGGGCCTACAATGAGCAGTTCTTC.

This clonotype was observed a few times. The rearrangement joins TRBV6-5 to TRBJ2-7; 8 bases line up with TRBD1. Germline V lookup: CDR1 MNHEY, CDR2 SVGAGI. The CDR3 loop spans 15 amino acids. V trimming: 2 bases; J trimming: 6 bases; junction bases outside the gene matches: 9. CDR3 sequence reads: CASSYRRQGPSEQYF. As DNA, the CDR3 is TGTGCCAGCAGTTACCGGAGACAGGGGCCCTCCGAGCAGTACTTC.

The chain combines TRBV10-3 with TRBJ1-5; D not resolved. The CDR3 is made up of 15 amino acids. Germline V gives CDR1 ENHRY, CDR2 SYGVKD. The V end was cut by 0 bases, the J end by 6 bases, with 12 bases between. The CDR3 sequence is CAISESGLLLQPQHF. Written as DNA, the CDR3 is TGTGCCATCAGTGAGTCCGGACTCCTACTTCAGCCCCAGCATTTT.

This clonotype occurred many times. The chain uses TRBV11-2 and TRBJ1-1, with 7 bases lining up with TRBD1. With 6 bases clipped from V and 5 bases from J, the junction kept 15 bases outside the gene matches. Germline-derived CDR1 and CDR2 are SGHAT and FQNNGV. The CDR3 length is 16 residues. This CDR3 reads CASRHLTGAALTEAFF. The CDR3 DNA is TGTGCCAGCAGACATCTAACAGGGGCCGCTCTGACTGAAGCTTTCTTT.

The genes are TRBV20-1 and TRBJ1-1, with D possibly matching TRBD1 (6 bases). The CDR3 is 16 amino acids. From germline, CDR1 is DFQATT and CDR2 SNEGSKA (reference sequence). The germline V and J ends were trimmed by 3 bases and 4 bases, with 21 bases remaining between them. CDR3 amino acids: CSASPIGGGGGTEAFF. In DNA, the CDR3 is TGCAGTGCTAGCCCAATCGGGGGCGGAGGGGGCACTGAAGCTTTCTTT.

This clonotype was seen at least ten times. The chain links TRBV7-2 to TRBJ2-3; possibly TRBD2 for D (6 bases). Germline lookup yields CDR1 SGHTA and CDR2 FQGNSA. The CDR3 is 15 amino acids. V shed 5 bases and J shed 4 bases, with 16 bases lying between them. CDR3 bases: TGTGCCAGCAGCGAGGGACTCCTGGGGGCAGATACGCAGTATTTT. Its translation: CASSEGLLGADTQYF.

The chain links TRBV20-1 to TRBJ1-1; D unclear. CDR3 size: 11 residues. Germline lookup yields CDR1 DFQATT and CDR2 SNEGSKA (reference sequence). The V and J ends lost 1 base and 5 bases respectively, with 5 bases between them. CDR3 sequence reads: CSARGGTEAFF. The DNA for the CDR3 is TGCAGTGCTAGAGGTGGGACTGAAGCTTTCTTT.

The rearrangement links TRBV7-2 to TRBJ1-5; tentative D call: TRBD1 (6 bases). Trimming shortened V by 1 base and J by 7 bases, and 11 bases separated the two germline ends. CDR1 and CDR2 (germline): SGHTA, FQGNSA. This CDR3 contains 14 residues. In DNA form, the CDR3 reads TGTGCCAGCAGCTTAGGTAGGGGGATACAGCCCCAGCATTTT. Residues: CASSLGRGIQPQHF.

This chain joins TRBV10-3 and TRBJ2-7; TRBD1 matches at 7 bases. This CDR3 region has 13 residues. Germline V gene lookup returns CDR1 ENHRY and CDR2 SYGVKD. J lost 0 bases, V lost 11 bases, and 7 bases had no gene match. CDR3 residues: CAAGTENSYEQYF. CDR3 sequence (DNA): TGTGCCGCCGGGACAGAGAACTCCTACGAGCAGTACTTC.

The genes are TRBV11-2 and TRBJ2-2; D tentatively fits TRBD1 or TRBD2 (5 bases each). Germline lookup yields CDR1 SGHAT and CDR2 FQNNGV. This CDR3 contains 14 residues. V was shortened by 0 bases and J by 6 bases, with 8 bases between the two germline ends. The CDR3 bases are TGTGCCAGCAGCTTAGAGGGGGTTGCCGGGGAGCTGTTTTTT. Its translation is CASSLEGVAGELFF.

This clonotype was seen only a few times. The chain is built from TRBV27 and TRBJ1-1, with 8 nucleotides matching TRBD1. Germline V lookup: CDR1 MNHEY, CDR2 SMNVEV (reference sequence). Trimming cost V 6 bases and J 2 bases; bases outside gene matches: 5. The CDR3 runs to 14 residues. CDR3 in amino acids: CASRWTGSNTEAFF. The CDR3 nucleotides read TGTGCCAGCAGGTGGACAGGGAGTAACACTGAAGCTTTCTTT.

This clonotype has at least ten counts. V is TRBV29-1 and J is TRBJ2-1, with D maybe TRBD2 (6 bases). The V end lost 7 bases, the J end lost 4 bases, and 14 bases lay between the germline ends. The length of the CDR3 is 13 residues. Germline CDR1 is SQVTM and CDR2 is ANQGSEA. The DNA of the CDR3 is TGCAGCGGCGGGGCGGGGATGTACAATGAGCAGTTCTTC. It codes for CSGGAGMYNEQFF.

This clonotype showed up many times. The chain recombines TRBV6-2 or TRBV6-3 with TRBJ2-5; D gene unclear. There are 11 residues in the CDR3. V was clipped by 6 bases and J by 1 base, with 3 bases between them. Germline CDR1 MNHEY, CDR2 SVGEGT. The CDR3 coding sequence is TGTGCCAGCAGACTCCAAGAGACCCAGTACTTC. Its translation: CASRLQETQYF.

This chain connects TRBV27 to TRBJ1-1; weak D call: TRBD1 (5 bases). Germline values: CDR1 MNHEY, CDR2 SMNVEV (reference sequence). V was pared by 5 bases and J by 5 bases, with 18 bases between. This CDR3 spans 15 amino acids. Here the CDR3 DNA reads TGTGCCAGCAGTCAACCCGGGATAGGGGCGACTGAAGCTTTCTTT. It codes for CASSQPGIGATEAFF.

The chain recombines TRBV7-9 with TRBJ2-1; 13 nucleotides agree with TRBD2. Trimming at V came to 5 bases and at J to 3 bases, leaving 7 bases not matched to a gene. The CDR3 sequence is 17 residues long. Germline loops: CDR1 SEHNR, CDR2 FQNEAQ (reference sequence). CDR3 in DNA: TGTGCCAGCAGCCATCGGACTAGCGGGGGTAGCTACAATGAGCAGTTCTTC. It yields the protein CASSHRTSGGSYNEQFF.

This clonotype was seen at least ten times. The chain combines TRBV7-6 with TRBJ1-1; D call uncertain. Germline assignment: CDR1 SGHVS and CDR2 FNYEAQ. The CDR3 is 17 amino acids. V lost 3 bases to trimming and J lost 0 bases, with 17 bases between them. CDR3 region: CASSFKSLRRMNTEAFF. In DNA, the CDR3 is TGTGCCAGCAGCTTTAAATCTTTGCGTCGGATGAACACTGAAGCTTTCTTT.

This clonotype was counted a few times. The J gene is TRBJ1-2, the V gene TRBV7-2; no clear D gene. Per germline, CDR1 SGHTA and CDR2 FQGNSA. The CDR3 is 13 amino acids. V was pared by 0 bases and J by 2 bases, with 4 bases between. The CDR3 loop is CASSLAQNYGYTF. CDR3 in DNA: TGTGCCAGCAGCTTAGCCCAAAACTATGGCTACACCTTC.